These 26 T cell receptor beta chains were all obtained from the same sample, sequenced in a study of human T cells and chemical hapten exposure. Time point of the sample: patch test 1, 2 weeks after DPC sensitization. Described treatment: therapeutic diphenylcyclopropenone sensitization with weekly scalp DPC. TCRdb reprocessed the RACE reads with MiXCR, giving one entry per CDR3 protein. The table has roughly 98,000 distinct CDR3 sequences, 9.5% to 15% seen once. Here the sequenced sample was whole blood, taken in connection with sensitization to the hapten diphenylcyclopropenone (DPC). Receptors originate from a middle-aged woman with alopecia areata. Some clones in this sample may be carry-over from other donors' samples.

This clonotype was found a few times. This chain joins TRBV11-3 and TRBJ1-1; 8 bases fit TRBD1. This CDR3 contains 14 residues. V gave up 2 bases and J gave up 3 bases; unmatched junction bases: 2. CDR1 and CDR2 from the germline V gene are SGHNT and YENEEA. The CDR3, as DNA: TGTGCCAGCAGCTTACAGGGGGCCCACACTGAAGCTTTCTTT. Amino acid sequence: CASSLQGAHTEAFF.

Only a few counts were recorded for this clonotype. The rearrangement joins TRBV5-1 to TRBJ1-1, with 10 bases matching TRBD1. Unmatched junction bases numbered 4, after V lost 1 base and J lost 4 bases. The CDR3 has 15 residues. Looked up from germline, CDR1 is SGHRS and CDR2 is YFSETQ. The CDR3 is CASSLRQGASTEAFF. DNA for the CDR3: TGCGCCAGCAGCTTGAGACAGGGGGCGAGCACTGAAGCTTTCTTT.

The chain combines TRBV20-1 with TRBJ1-6, with D perhaps TRBD1 (6 bases). The CDR3 has 18 amino acids. Germline CDR1 reads DFQATT; CDR2 reads SNEGSKA (reference sequence). V gave up 5 bases and J gave up 3 bases, with 23 bases separating them. CDR3 protein: CSAARLAGARSYNSPLHF. CDR3 DNA: TGCAGTGCTGCAAGACTTGCAGGGGCGAGAAGCTATAATTCACCCCTCCACTTT.

This chain uses TRBV4-1 with TRBJ1-5; D unclear. The germline CDR1 and CDR2 sequences are MGHRA and YSYEKL. The CDR3 length is 13 residues. The V gene lost 6 bases and the J gene lost 3 bases, with 9 bases spanning the gap. The CDR3 bases are TGCGCCAGCAGTCATGACAACAATCAGCCCCAGCATTTT. It is translated as CASSHDNNQPQHF.

Only a few counts were recorded for this clonotype. The V gene is TRBV12-3 or TRBV12-4, the J gene TRBJ2-7; 11 bases are a match to TRBD1. V lost 5 bases, J lost 5 bases, and 8 bases stayed unmatched. This CDR3 has 15 residues. CDR3 loop: CASSPRTGGINEQYF. Written as DNA, the CDR3 is TGTGCCAGCAGTCCCCGGACAGGGGGCATCAACGAGCAGTACTTC.

The rearrangement uses TRBV12-3 or TRBV12-4 and TRBJ2-2, with TRBD1 as a possible D gene (6 bases). Trimming took off 8 bases at V and 0 bases at J, with 7 bases between the two ends. This CDR3 has 13 residues. CDR3: CASGQSNTGELFF. CDR3 DNA sequence: TGTGCCAGCGGACAGTCGAACACCGGGGAGCTGTTTTTT.

This clonotype came up many times. The rearrangement links TRBV6-1 to TRBJ1-5; no firm D call. V shed 6 bases and J shed 4 bases, with 19 bases lying between them. CDR3 length equals 16 residues. The germline CDR1 and CDR2 sequences are MNHNS and SASEGT. The CDR3 coding sequence is TGTGCCAGCAGAGTTACCTCGTTGCGGGTAAATCAGCCCCAGCATTTT. The encoded protein is CASRVTSLRVNQPQHF.

This clonotype appeared many times. The chain joins TRBV18 to TRBJ1-5, with 8 bases fitting TRBD1. The V and J ends lost 4 bases and 2 bases, in that order; junction bases with no gene match: 4. CDR1 KGHSH and CDR2 LQKENI come from the germline V gene. This CDR3 spans 15 amino acids. The CDR3 reads CASSLDRGGNQPQHF. CDR3 bases: TGTGCCAGCTCACTAGACAGGGGAGGCAATCAGCCCCAGCATTTT.

This clonotype showed up just a few times. This sequence joins TRBV30 and TRBJ1-5; D ambiguous. Trimming removed 2 bases at V and 3 bases at J, with 5 bases between. CDR3 length equals 12 residues. Germline lookup yields CDR1 GTSNPN and CDR2 SVGIG (reference sequence). The CDR3 sequence: CAWSTTNQPQHF. In nucleotides, the CDR3 is TGTGCCTGGAGTACAACCAATCAGCCCCAGCATTTT.

The chain carries TRBV6-2 or TRBV6-3 and TRBJ1-5, with 9 bases matching TRBD1. Germline CDR1 reads MNHEY; CDR2 reads SVGEGT. CDR3 length: 15 residues. Germline trimming cut 6 bases from V and 7 bases from J; bases unmatched to any gene: 10. CDR3 bases: TGTGCCAGCAGACACCGGGACAGGGTGGGCCAGCCCCAGCATTTT. It is translated as CASRHRDRVGQPQHF.

This clonotype was recorded a few times. The CDR3 DNA reads TGTGCCAGCAGTTACGAAGGGACCTATGGCTACACCTTC. Protein: CASSYEGTYGYTF. The V gene is TRBV6-2 or TRBV6-3, the J gene TRBJ1-2; possible D gene TRBD1, 5 bases. The CDR3 contains 13 residues. Per germline, CDR1 MNHEY and CDR2 SVGEGT. The V end was cut by 2 bases, the J end by 4 bases, with 8 bases between.

This clonotype was seen more than once but under ten times. The gene calls are TRBV14 and TRBJ1-6; D is unclear. With 1 base removed from V and 6 bases from J, the gap between germline ends came to 7 bases. This CDR3 spans 14 amino acids. Looked up from germline, CDR1 is SGHDN and CDR2 is FVKESK. The DNA for the CDR3 is TGTGCCAGCAGCCAAGTGTGGTCTAATTCACCCCTCCACTTT. Translated: CASSQVWSNSPLHF.

The chain joins TRBV6-5 to TRBJ2-7, with TRBD1 matching over 7 bases. CDR3 length equals 14 residues. V shed 6 bases, J shed 0 bases, and the junction held 5 bases outside the gene matches. Germline V CDR1 and CDR2: MNHEY, SVGAGI. CDR3 loop: CASRPDRVSYEQYF. CDR3 nucleotides: TGTGCCAGCAGGCCTGACAGGGTCTCCTACGAGCAGTACTTC.

This clonotype was counted ten times or more. This chain connects TRBV30 to TRBJ1-4; D unclear. Germline CDR1 reads GTSNPN; CDR2 reads SVGIG (reference sequence). CDR3 length equals 11 residues. Deletions cut 3 bases from V and 6 bases from J, with 5 bases between. The CDR3 DNA sequence: TGTGCCTGGAGCTCTGATGAAAAACTGTTTTTT. It translates to CAWSSDEKLFF.

V usage is TRBV30 and J usage is TRBJ1-1; no clear D. The CDR3 covers 14 residues. In germline, CDR1 is GTSNPN, CDR2 SVGIG (reference sequence). V lost 3 bases, J lost 0 bases, and 11 bases lay in between. The CDR3 reads CAWRYSPLNTEAFF. As DNA, the CDR3 is TGTGCCTGGAGGTACAGCCCCCTGAACACTGAAGCTTTCTTT.

V is TRBV6-1 and J is TRBJ1-1; D remains ambiguous. Germline CDR1 reads MNHNS; CDR2 reads SASEGT. V gave up 3 bases and J gave up 1 base, with 9 bases separating them. The CDR3 loop spans 14 amino acids. CDR3 in DNA: TGTGCCAGCAGTGAGGCAGGACCGAACACTGAAGCTTTCTTT. Its translation is CASSEAGPNTEAFF.

This chain joins TRBV29-1 and TRBJ2-1, with 7 bases aligning to TRBD1. Looked up from germline, CDR1 is SQVTM and CDR2 is ANQGSEA. The CDR3 has 12 amino acids. The ends lost 7 bases at V and 8 bases at J; junction bases unmatched: 8. The CDR3 loop is CSGRQGSHEQFF. The CDR3 coding sequence is TGCAGCGGTAGACAGGGTTCCCATGAGCAGTTCTTC.

V and J are TRBV6-2 or TRBV6-3 and TRBJ2-2; D uncertain. The V and J ends lost 6 bases and 1 base respectively, with 12 bases between them. Germline values: CDR1 MNHEY, CDR2 SVGEGT. The CDR3 is 15 residues long. CDR3 in DNA: TGTGCCAGCAGCCGTGCCGCGCTGAACACCGGGGAGCTGTTTTTT. Protein product: CASSRAALNTGELFF.

The sample holds a few counts of this clonotype. The chain has TRBV28 and TRBJ2-7; the D is unclear. V dropped 3 bases and J dropped 2 bases, with 5 bases sitting between them. The germline V gene encodes CDR1 MDHEN and CDR2 SYDVKM. This CDR3 contains 12 residues. CDR3 protein: CASSLRTYEQYF. DNA for the CDR3: TGTGCCAGCAGTTTGCGGACCTACGAGCAGTACTTC.

The V gene is TRBV13, the J gene TRBJ2-3; 9 bases are shared with TRBD2. This CDR3 is built from 16 residues. The J segment lost 4 bases and the V segment lost 4 bases, leaving 9 bases of the junction unmatched. Germline V gene lookup returns CDR1 PRHDT and CDR2 FYEKMQ (reference sequence). The CDR3 nucleotides are TGTGCCAGCAGCTCCGAGACCGGGACTAGCTCAGATACGCAGTATTTT. It codes for CASSSETGTSSDTQYF.

The V call is TRBV6-5, the J call TRBJ2-7; 9 positions agree with TRBD1. CDR1 is MNHEY, CDR2 SVGAGI, per germline. V lost 10 bases to trimming and J lost 2 bases; unmatched junction nucleotides: 12. This CDR3 spans 15 amino acids. The CDR3 region is CATNKKTGGAYEQYF. The DNA of the CDR3 is TGTGCCACTAACAAAAAGACAGGGGGGGCCTACGAGCAGTACTTC.

This clonotype was picked up a small number of times. This chain connects TRBV6-1 to TRBJ2-3; 9 bases align to TRBD1. The CDR3 loop spans 16 amino acids. Germline V gene data show CDR1 as MNHNS and CDR2 as SASEGT. Germline trimming cut 6 bases from V and 4 bases from J; bases unmatched to any gene: 11. CDR3 bases: TGTGCCAGCAGGAGGGCGCACCGGGACAGGGCAGATACGCAGTATTTT. Its protein product is CASRRAHRDRADTQYF.

J is TRBJ2-7 and V is TRBV20-1; D perhaps matches TRBD1 (5 bases). With 5 bases removed from V and 2 bases from J, the gap between germline ends came to 16 bases. This CDR3 has 14 residues. The germline CDR1 and CDR2 sequences are DFQATT and SNEGSKA (reference sequence). Here the CDR3 DNA reads TGCAGTGCTCCCTCGGACACACAGACCTACGAGCAGTACTTC. It specifies CSAPSDTQTYEQYF.

This clonotype appeared a single time. The rearrangement uses TRBV9 and TRBJ1-3; D is ambiguous. Germline CDR1 SGDLS, CDR2 YYNGEE. The CDR3 contains 13 residues. V shed 3 bases and J shed 0 bases, with 4 bases lying between them. CDR3: CASSGPSGNTIYF. CDR3 nucleotide sequence: TGTGCCAGCAGCGGCCCCTCTGGAAACACCATATATTTT.

The rearrangement links TRBV4-2 to TRBJ2-3; D uncertain. The V gene lost 5 bases and the J gene lost 5 bases, with 17 bases spanning the gap. This CDR3 is 15 amino acids long. Germline values: CDR1 LGHNA, CDR2 YNFKEQ. Written as DNA, the CDR3 is TGTGCCAGCAGCTCCCGTTCTGGGTTCGAAGATACGCAGTATTTT. Encoded protein: CASSSRSGFEDTQYF.

J is TRBJ2-7 and V is TRBV5-5; 8 nucleotides align to TRBD1. V was clipped by 1 base and J by 3 bases; unmatched bases: 6. From germline, CDR1 is SGHKS and CDR2 YYEKEE (reference sequence). The CDR3 length is 15 residues. CDR3 sequence: CASSLLGQGYYEQYF. DNA of the CDR3: TGTGCCAGCAGCTTGCTAGGACAGGGCTACTACGAGCAGTACTTC. Full variable domain (remainder filled in from reference TRBV5-5 and TRBJ2-7): DAGVTQSPTHLIKTRGQQVTLRCSPISGHKSVSWYQQVLGQGPQFIFQYYEKEERGRGNFPDRFSARQFPNYSSELNVNALLLGDSALYLCASSLLGQGYYEQYFGPGTRLTVT.